A single sample is the source of the 25 T cell receptor beta chains below, sequenced in a study of cytomegalovirus exposure and HLA in healthy donors. PCR was performed using 60 Vbeta and 13 Jbeta primers. The protocol was immunoSEQ multiplex PCR, while the TCRdb copy is restricted to in-frame clones and leaves out a portion. The sample shows about 160,000 clones, about 85% of them seen only once. What was sequenced was PBMCs. These receptors were taken from a man aged 18 to 30 in good health and CMV-seronegative.

CDR3 sequence reads: CASSSRNYRGPGTEAFF. CDR3 bases: TGTGCCAGCAGTTCCAGAAATTACAGGGGCCCCGGTACTGAAGCTTTCTTT. V usage is TRBV28 and J usage is TRBJ1-1; TRBD1 matches 7 bases. Trimming at V came to 4 bases and at J to 5 bases, leaving 16 bases not matched to a gene. Germline CDR1 and CDR2: MDHEN and SYDVKM. CDR3 length: 17 amino acids.

The rearrangement links TRBV6-6 to TRBJ1-4; 9 bases map to TRBD1. The V and J ends lost 6 bases and 8 bases, in that order; junction bases with no gene match: 10. The CDR3 runs 15 residues. Germline CDR1 reads MNHNY; CDR2 reads SVGAGI (reference sequence). The CDR3 reads CASRTGQGTDEKLFF. As DNA, the CDR3 is TGTGCCAGCAGGACTGGACAGGGGACAGACGAAAAACTGTTTTTT.

This clone was seen once. The rearrangement links TRBV19 to TRBJ1-2; D uncertain. The germline V and J ends were trimmed by 6 bases and 6 bases, with 8 bases remaining between them. CDR1 is LNHDA, CDR2 SQIVND, per germline (reference sequence). The CDR3 runs to 11 residues. The CDR3 spells CASRSPDGYTF. The CDR3 DNA follows: TGTGCCAGTAGATCCCCCGATGGCTACACCTTC.

The chain carries TRBV5-4 and TRBJ2-3; D not resolved. The germline CDR1 and CDR2 sequences are SGHNT and YYREEE (reference sequence). The CDR3 runs to 15 residues. Trimming cost V 0 bases and J 6 bases, with 14 bases left between them. The CDR3, as DNA: TGTGCCAGCAGCTTGGAAAGACTCACAATTGATACGCAGTATTTT. The encoded protein is CASSLERLTIDTQYF.

This chain joins TRBV11-2 and TRBJ1-4; 12 positions match TRBD1. Germline trimming cut 5 bases from V and 8 bases from J; bases unmatched to any gene: 3. The germline V gene encodes CDR1 SGHAT and CDR2 FQNNGV. This CDR3 comprises 14 residues. The CDR3 DNA sequence: TGTGCCAGCAGCCGGGACAGGGGGCTCGAAAAACTGTTTTTT. It is translated as CASSRDRGLEKLFF.

About this clone: The germline gene is not matched at one end of the junction; a read error may be the cause. The V call is TRBV7-9, the J call TRBJ2-6, with D tentatively TRBD1 (5 bases). The CDR3 extends over 17 amino acids. Germline CDR1 is SEHNR and CDR2 is FQNEAQ (reference sequence). The CDR3 spells CSSSYLTAHSGANVLTF. For the CDR3, the DNA is TGTTCCAGCAGCTATCTGACAGCCCACTCTGGGGCCAACGTCCTGACTTTC.

CDR3 in amino acids: CASSLGKWRVAGANVLTF. The CDR3 DNA reads TGTGCCAGCAGCTTAGGGAAGTGGCGGGTTGCTGGGGCCAACGTCCTGACTTTC. This chain connects TRBV11-1 to TRBJ2-6, with TRBD2 as a possible D gene (5 bases). Deletions cut 1 base from V and 2 bases from J, with 15 bases between. Germline CDR1 SGHAT, CDR2 FQDESV (reference sequence). The length of the CDR3 is 18 residues.

This chain links TRBV27 with TRBJ1-6; possible D gene TRBD1, 6 bases. CDR3 length: 12 amino acids. V shed 6 bases and J shed 9 bases, with 9 bases lying between them. Germline V lookup: CDR1 MNHEY, CDR2 SMNVEV (reference sequence). The CDR3, as DNA: TGTGCCAGCAGGCAACAGGGTTCACCCCTCCACTTT. This sequence encodes CASRQQGSPLHF.

Turning to this clone: The sample carries other DNA sequences with the same CDR3. The V call is TRBV27, the J call TRBJ1-1, with D possibly TRBD1 on 5 matching bases. V was cut by 3 bases and J by 3 bases, with 11 bases left in between. The CDR3 extends over 14 amino acids. Germline CDR1 and CDR2: MNHEY and SMNVEV (reference sequence). In nucleotides, the CDR3 is TGTGCCAGCAGTTTTCGGCCGGGGGACACTGAAGCTTTCTTT. Protein: CASSFRPGDTEAFF.

The chain has TRBV5-1 and TRBJ1-1, with D possibly being TRBD1 (5 bases). The CDR3 loop spans 13 amino acids. V gave up 2 bases and J gave up 6 bases, with 11 bases separating them. Germline V gives CDR1 SGHRS, CDR2 YFSETQ. For the CDR3, the DNA is TGCGCCAGCAGCTTTAGGGGTGTCCCTGAAGCTTTCTTT. This translates into CASSFRGVPEAFF.

V and J are TRBV7-2 and TRBJ1-3, with D possibly being TRBD1 (6 bases). Trimming cost V 0 bases and J 4 bases, with 10 bases left between them. Germline assignment: CDR1 SGHTA and CDR2 FQGNSA. The CDR3 is made up of 15 amino acids. CDR3 nucleotide sequence: TGTGCCAGCAGCTTAGCCGGACAGCGAGGAAACACCATATATTTT. This translates into CASSLAGQRGNTIYF.

This clone came up a few times. The chain has TRBV6-1 and TRBJ1-1, with unresolved D. Trimming pared 7 bases from V and 2 bases from J, leaving 11 bases between. Looked up from germline, CDR1 is MNHNS and CDR2 is SASEGT. This CDR3 comprises 13 residues. The CDR3 nucleotides read TGTGCCAGCACCACTTCCTATAACACTGAAGCTTTCTTT. It translates to CASTTSYNTEAFF.

CDR3 residues: CASSYSTPGGNYGYTF. DNA for the CDR3: TGTGCCAGCAGTTACTCAACCCCGGGGGGGAACTATGGCTACACCTTC. The chain joins TRBV6-5 to TRBJ1-2; perhaps TRBD1 as D (5 bases). The germline V gene has CDR1 MNHEY and CDR2 SVGAGI. This CDR3 spans 16 amino acids. Trimming cost V 0 bases and J 2 bases, with 13 bases left between them.

The J gene is TRBJ1-1, the V gene TRBV19; tentatively, D is TRBD1 (5 bases). This CDR3 is 14 amino acids long. CDR1 is LNHDA, CDR2 SQIVND, per germline (reference sequence). Trimming removed 4 bases from V and 4 bases from J, with 13 bases in between. The CDR3 reads CASSTPGGFTEAFF. Written as DNA, the CDR3 is TGTGCCAGTAGTACCCCGGGGGGTTTCACTGAAGCTTTCTTT. The full variable domain, its missing parts supplied by reference TRBV19 and TRBJ1-1, is DGGITQSPKYLFRKEGQNVTLSCEQNLNHDAMYWYRQDPGQGLRLIYYSQIVNDFQKGDIAEGYSVSREKKESFPLTVTSAQKNPTAFYLCASSTPGGFTEAFFGQGTRLTVV.

The V gene is TRBV19, the J gene TRBJ1-1; 8 positions agree with TRBD1. This CDR3 has 16 amino acids. V dropped 0 bases and J dropped 2; count of bases not matched to a gene: 5. Germline V lookup: CDR1 LNHDA, CDR2 SQIVND (reference sequence). The CDR3 DNA reads TGTGCCAGTAGTATAGATCGGGCAGGGGGCAACACTGAAGCTTTCTTT. Encoded protein: CASSIDRAGGNTEAFF.

The chain combines TRBV5-1 with TRBJ2-2; 8 bases are a match to TRBD1. The CDR3 runs to 15 residues. The V gene end was trimmed by 0 bases and the J gene end by 6 bases; junction bases not matched to a gene: 4. Germline V gene lookup returns CDR1 SGHRS and CDR2 YFSETQ. CDR3: CASSLGQGYSGELFF. The CDR3 DNA reads as TGCGCCAGCAGCTTGGGACAGGGGTATTCCGGGGAGCTGTTTTTT.

In its sample, this clone was seen once. The chain combines TRBV28 with TRBJ1-1, with 9 bases aligning to TRBD1. Looked up from germline, CDR1 is MDHEN and CDR2 is SYDVKM. The CDR3 totals 20 residues. Trimming cost V 1 base and J 0 bases; bases outside gene matches: 15. CDR3 in DNA: TGTGCCAGCAGTTTATACCCAAAGACCGGGACAGGGCACATGAACACTGAAGCTTTCTTT. This sequence encodes CASSLYPKTGTGHMNTEAFF.

CDR3 in amino acids: CASSESRLGVYTF. The CDR3 bases are TGTGCCAGCAGTGAATCTCGGTTAGGGGTTTACACCTTC. The chain links TRBV25-1 to TRBJ1-2; a possible D gene is TRBD1 (5 bases). The length of the CDR3 is 13 residues. V was clipped by 1 base and J by 11 bases, with 14 bases between them. Germline CDR1 reads MGHDK; CDR2 reads SYGVNS.

In the case of this clone: The junction does not match germline at one end; this may be a read error. This chain joins TRBV7-9 and TRBJ2-3, with D possibly matching TRBD2 (5 bases). CDR3 length: 18 amino acids. Germline CDR1 and CDR2: SEHNR and FQNEAQ (reference sequence). Here the CDR3 DNA reads TGTTCCAGCACCAGGCTCCTTGCATTGACTACTCCCACAGATACGCAGTATTTT. Its protein product is CSSTRLLALTTPTDTQYF.

The V call is TRBV23-1, the J call TRBJ1-5, with D perhaps TRBD1 (5 bases). TRBV23-1 is an ORF; its function is uncertain. The CDR3 runs to 14 residues. Between the trimmed V and J ends, which lost 8 bases and 7 bases, there was a span of 18 bases. The CDR3 nucleotides read TGCGCCAGCGGCACGGGGGGGTTGCTACAGCCCCAGCATTTT. Translating gives CASGTGGLLQPQHF.

CDR3 nucleotides: TGTGCCAGCAGAACTACCGGGACAGGTTTCTACGAGCAGTACTTC. Translated: CASRTTGTGFYEQYF. The chain employs TRBV7-2 and TRBJ2-7; 8 bases agree with TRBD1. Looked up from germline, CDR1 is SGHTA and CDR2 is FQGNSA. V shed 6 bases, J shed 3 bases, and the junction held 10 bases outside the gene matches. The CDR3 totals 15 residues.

The chain joins TRBV2 to TRBJ2-5; 7 bases map to TRBD1. The length of the CDR3 is 15 residues. The V segment lost 6 bases and the J segment 5 bases; nucleotides outside the gene matches: 12. Germline-derived CDR1 and CDR2 are SNHLY and FYNNEI. The CDR3 bases are TGTGCCAGCAGCTTGGGGACAGCCCGCAGGGAGACCCAGTACTTC. It encodes CASSLGTARRETQYF.

The rearrangement links TRBV27 to TRBJ1-3, with D uncertain. The germline CDR1 and CDR2 sequences are MNHEY and SMNVEV (reference sequence). The CDR3 sequence is 15 residues long. Trimming removed 2 bases from V and 2 bases from J, with 10 bases in between. CDR3 bases: TGTGCCAGCAGTTTAAGGCGAGGCCCTGGAAACACCATATATTTT. Its translation: CASSLRRGPGNTIYF.

This chain joins TRBV6-5 and TRBJ2-7, with a weak D call TRBD2 (5 bases). Looked up from germline, CDR1 is MNHEY and CDR2 is SVGAGI. V lost 0 bases and J 7 bases, leaving 7 bases between the germline ends. The CDR3 sequence is 12 residues long. The CDR3 loop reads CASSYSTGEQYF. The CDR3 DNA is TGTGCCAGCAGTTACTCCACGGGGGAGCAGTACTTC.

This chain uses TRBV10-1 with TRBJ2-4, with D maybe TRBD2 (6 bases). The CDR3 has 13 amino acids. Germline V gene data show CDR1 as WNHNN and CDR2 as SYGVQD (reference sequence). V gave up 10 bases and J gave up 8 bases, with 18 bases separating them. CDR3 in DNA: TGCGCCATCGTGGGTCGCTGGAGGGACATTCAGTACTTC. Its protein product is CAIVGRWRDIQYF.